One T cell receptor (beta chain) is described in this entry. The data are from a study of blood T cell repertoires in COVID-19. As for the study in general: Sites in the United States, Italy and Spain provided acute and convalescent COVID-19 samples. The cDNA or gDNA used as material had been derived from T cells, B-cell-depleted T cells, or PBMCs.

V lost 5 bases, J lost 15 bases, and 5 bases stayed unmatched. Germline lookup yields CDR1 SGHVS and CDR2 FQNEAQ. The CDR3 length is 11 residues. As originally analysed: Scientists estimated how many nucleated cells there were by amplifying reference gene primers. Measured with immunoSEQ multiplex PCR; TCRdb has only the in-frame clones, and not every one. V and J calls and clone size are as listed in that table; D and trimming were resolved from the DNA. The table records about 150,000 clones, 65% to 90% of them present only once. The clonotype was recovered from a man in his 70s with acute or convalescent COVID-19. The gene calls are TRBV7-8 and TRBJ2-1; 9 nucleotides agree with TRBD2. Sequencing was done on a sample of peripheral blood. CDR3 coding DNA: TGTGCCAGCAGCCCCGGGACTAGCCCGTTCTTC. As protein: CASSPGTSPFF.